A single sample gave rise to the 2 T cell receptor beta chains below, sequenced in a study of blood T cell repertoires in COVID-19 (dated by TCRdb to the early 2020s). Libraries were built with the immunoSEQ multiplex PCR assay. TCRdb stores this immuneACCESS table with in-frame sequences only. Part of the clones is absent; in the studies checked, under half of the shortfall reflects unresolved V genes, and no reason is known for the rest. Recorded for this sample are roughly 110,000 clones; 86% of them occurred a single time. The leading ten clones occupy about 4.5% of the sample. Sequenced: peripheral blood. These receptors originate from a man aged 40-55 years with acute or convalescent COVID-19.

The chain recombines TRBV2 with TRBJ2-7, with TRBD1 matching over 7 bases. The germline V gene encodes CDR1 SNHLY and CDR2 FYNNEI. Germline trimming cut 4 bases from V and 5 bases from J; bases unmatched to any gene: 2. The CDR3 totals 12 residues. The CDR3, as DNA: TGTGCCAGCAGTGTACAGGGGAACGAGCAGTACTTC. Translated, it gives CASSVQGNEQYF.

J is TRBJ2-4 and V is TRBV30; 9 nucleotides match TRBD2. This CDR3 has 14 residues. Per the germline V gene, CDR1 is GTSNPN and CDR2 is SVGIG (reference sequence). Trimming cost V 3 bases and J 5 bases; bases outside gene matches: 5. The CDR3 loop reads CAWRRTSGQNIQYF. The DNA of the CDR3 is TGTGCCTGGAGGCGTACTAGCGGGCAAAACATTCAGTACTTC.